The 31 T cell receptor beta chains listed next were all sequenced from one sample in a study of cytomegalovirus exposure and HLA in healthy donors. The PCR had 60 Vbeta and 13 Jbeta primers. Assay used: immunoSEQ multiplex PCR; TCRdb lists only in-frame clones, some missing. Of roughly 100,000 clones in the sample, around 80% are singletons; the top ten hold roughly 4.9%. The sequencing input was PBMCs. Receptor source: a female donor in good health and CMV-seropositive.

This clone was counted only a few times. The rearrangement joins TRBV14 to TRBJ1-3, with 9 positions matching TRBD1. The CDR3 extends over 17 amino acids. Trimming at V came to 2 bases and at J to 0 bases, leaving 5 bases not matched to a gene. The germline CDR1 and CDR2 sequences are SGHDN and FVKESK. The CDR3 region is CASSQRQGESSGNTIYF. The CDR3 DNA reads TGTGCCAGCAGCCAAAGACAGGGGGAGAGCTCTGGAAACACCATATATTTT.

In its sample, this clone was seen a few times. The chain joins TRBV5-4 to TRBJ1-1, with TRBD1 matching over 8 bases. Germline V CDR1 and CDR2: SGHNT, YYREEE (reference sequence). The CDR3 totals 16 residues. J gave up 4 bases and V 4 bases, and 12 bases lay outside the gene matches. This CDR3 is CASSVTGEGPGTEAFF. As DNA, the CDR3 is TGTGCCAGCAGCGTGACAGGGGAGGGACCTGGCACTGAAGCTTTCTTT.

The genes are TRBV5-1 and TRBJ2-1; D is unresolved. The CDR3 totals 14 residues. V shed 3 bases and J shed 4 bases, with 11 bases lying between them. Germline-derived CDR1 and CDR2 are SGHRS and YFSETQ. Here the CDR3 reads CASSSIPGYNEQFF. CDR3 nucleotides: TGCGCCAGCAGCTCCATTCCCGGGTACAATGAGCAGTTCTTC.

The rearrangement uses TRBV5-1 and TRBJ1-1, with a tentative D call TRBD1 (5 bases). This CDR3 contains 12 residues. The germline gives CDR1 SGHRS, CDR2 YFSETQ. The V gene lost 4 bases and the J gene lost 4 bases, with 8 bases spanning the gap. The CDR3: CASSQGRTEAFF. Written as DNA, the CDR3 is TGCGCCAGCAGCCAGGGTCGCACTGAAGCTTTCTTT.

The chain uses TRBV7-9 and TRBJ1-4; D is ambiguous. The CDR3 is made up of 11 amino acids. Germline V lookup: CDR1 SEHNR, CDR2 FQNEAQ (reference sequence). Trimming took 3 bases from V and 13 from J, leaving 9 bases between them. CDR3 protein: CASSFDSRLFF. CDR3 nucleotides: TGTGCCAGCAGCTTCGACTCCCGACTGTTTTTT.

J is TRBJ2-3 and V is TRBV2; D might be TRBD2 (5 bases). The CDR3 totals 14 residues. Trimming removed 7 bases at V and 8 bases at J, with 19 bases between. The germline gives CDR1 SNHLY, CDR2 FYNNEI. In DNA, the CDR3 is TGTGCCAGCAACGGGCTAGCCTTGACGGGTACGCAGTATTTT. Amino acids: CASNGLALTGTQYF.

The V and J genes are TRBV6-1 and TRBJ1-2; D is ambiguous. CDR3 size: 12 residues. Germline values: CDR1 MNHNS, CDR2 SASEGT. With 7 bases removed from V and 4 bases from J, the gap between germline ends came to 10 bases. CDR3 in DNA: TGTGCCAGCAACGGTAACGGCTATGGCTACACCTTC. Encoded protein: CASNGNGYGYTF.

The chain carries TRBV7-9 and TRBJ1-4, with no clear D. Germline V gene sequence: CDR1 SEHNR, CDR2 FQNEAQ (reference sequence). The CDR3 length is 15 residues. Deletions cut 1 base from V and 5 bases from J, with 11 bases between. In nucleotides, the CDR3 is TGTGCCAGCAGCTTAGTGTCAGGAAAGAATGAAAAACTGTTTTTT. This translates into CASSLVSGKNEKLFF.

This clone is a singleton in its sample. V gene TRBV2 combines with J gene TRBJ2-2; 9 nucleotides match TRBD1. CDR3 length: 15 residues. Germline V lookup: CDR1 SNHLY, CDR2 FYNNEI. V dropped 8 bases and J dropped 1; count of bases not matched to a gene: 5. The CDR3 here is CASQTGGLNTGELFF. In nucleotides, the CDR3 is TGTGCCAGCCAAACAGGGGGCTTGAACACCGGGGAGCTGTTTTTT.

V gene TRBV7-8 combines with J gene TRBJ1-5, with D perhaps matching TRBD1 (6 bases). This CDR3 has 15 amino acids. Germline V lookup: CDR1 SGHVS, CDR2 FQNEAQ. V was cut by 8 bases and J by 2 bases, with 16 bases left in between. CDR3 protein: CASGSTGLGNQPQHF. In nucleotides, the CDR3 is TGTGCCAGCGGCAGCACAGGGTTAGGCAATCAGCCCCAGCATTTT.

The rearrangement uses TRBV7-2 and TRBJ1-5; 7 nucleotides align to TRBD1. V shed 1 base and J 6 bases; nucleotides not matched to a gene: 3. The CDR3 runs to 14 residues. From germline, CDR1 is SGHTA and CDR2 FQGNSA. In nucleotides, the CDR3 is TGTGCCAGCAGCTTAGGAGGGGGCGGTCAGCCCCAGCATTTT. Amino acids: CASSLGGGGQPQHF.

This chain connects TRBV5-1 to TRBJ2-3, with D possibly being TRBD2 (6 bases). The CDR3 length is 18 residues. Trimming shortened V by 1 base and J by 4 bases, and 22 bases separated the two germline ends. The V gene's germline CDR1 is SGHRS and CDR2 YFSETQ. CDR3 sequence (DNA): TGCGCCAGCAGCTTGACCCCCCTTGGAGCGGGTGGCCCAGATACGCAGTATTTT. Translating gives CASSLTPLGAGGPDTQYF.

The rearrangement joins TRBV9 to TRBJ2-3; 8 bases line up with TRBD2. This CDR3 is built from 17 residues. Germline V gene data show CDR1 as SGDLS and CDR2 as YYNGEE. The V segment lost 0 bases and the J segment 4 bases; nucleotides outside the gene matches: 10. The CDR3 DNA is TGTGCCAGCAGCGTAGCCCCGAACGGGGGGGGCGCAGATACGCAGTATTTT. Translation: CASSVAPNGGGADTQYF.

This sequence joins TRBV28 and TRBJ2-7; D possibly corresponds to TRBD1 (5 bases). The CDR3 length is 14 residues. CDR1 and CDR2 from the germline V gene are MDHEN and SYDVKM. Trimming shortened V by 2 bases and J by 4 bases, and 12 bases separated the two germline ends. For the CDR3, the DNA is TGTGCCAGCAGTTTACAGGGAAATAGGTACGAGCAGTACTTC. Protein: CASSLQGNRYEQYF.

The chain links TRBV19 to TRBJ2-2, with 7 bases matching TRBD1. Trimming at V came to 1 base and at J to 4 bases, leaving 6 bases not matched to a gene. The CDR3 runs to 16 residues. Germline CDR1 and CDR2: LNHDA and SQIVND (reference sequence). CDR3 sequence reads: CASSIVGGQSTGELFF. The CDR3 nucleotides read TGTGCCAGTAGTATAGTTGGGGGACAGAGCACCGGGGAGCTGTTTTTT.

Only one count was recorded for this clone. V is TRBV7-2 and J is TRBJ2-3; 12 bases map to TRBD2. V shed 2 bases and J 6 bases; nucleotides not matched to a gene: 6. The CDR3 has 16 residues. In germline, CDR1 is SGHTA, CDR2 FQGNSA. The CDR3 DNA reads as TGTGCCAGCAGCTTAATGCTAGCGGGGGGGCAGGATACGCAGTATTTT. Translating gives CASSLMLAGGQDTQYF.

This clone has a handful of counts. The V gene is TRBV9, the J gene TRBJ2-3; D may be TRBD2 (6 bases). Trimming pared 3 bases from V and 2 bases from J, leaving 13 bases between. CDR1 SGDLS and CDR2 YYNGEE come from the germline V gene. This CDR3 has 15 amino acids. CDR3 in DNA: TGTGCCAGCAGCGCTCGGGACTTTTCCACAGATACGCAGTATTTT. It is translated as CASSARDFSTDTQYF.

This chain uses TRBV28 with TRBJ1-2; the D gene is possibly TRBD1 (5 bases). Germline lookup yields CDR1 MDHEN and CDR2 SYDVKM. This CDR3 has 13 amino acids. Between the trimmed V and J ends, which lost 6 bases and 4 bases, there was a span of 12 bases. CDR3: CASSLTVGYGYTF. DNA for the CDR3: TGTGCCAGCAGCCTGACAGTGGGCTATGGCTACACCTTC.

This clone was counted once. The chain couples TRBV28 to TRBJ2-2; tentative D call: TRBD1 (5 bases). The CDR3 covers 15 residues. V shed 3 bases and J shed 2 bases, with 10 bases lying between them. CDR1 MDHEN and CDR2 SYDVKM come from the germline V gene. CDR3: CASSLPGPNTGELFF. In nucleotides, the CDR3 is TGTGCCAGCAGTTTGCCAGGGCCAAACACCGGGGAGCTGTTTTTT.

The chain recombines TRBV18 with TRBJ1-5; 8 nucleotides agree with TRBD1. V was pared by 0 bases and J by 6 bases, with 7 bases of the junction left unmatched. Per the germline V gene, CDR1 is KGHSH and CDR2 is LQKENI. The CDR3 contains 16 residues. The CDR3 DNA sequence: TGTGCCAGCTCACCACCTCTGGCAGGGGGCAGTCAGCCCCAGCATTTT. As protein: CASSPPLAGGSQPQHF. Together with reference TRBV18 and TRBJ1-5, the CDR3 gives the full variable domain: NAGVMQNPRHLVRRRGQEARLRCSPMKGHSHVYWYRQLPEEGLKFMVYLQKENIIDESGMPKERFSAEFPKEGPSILRIQQVVRGDSAAYFCASSPPLAGGSQPQHFGDGTRLSIL.

This chain joins TRBV4-2 and TRBJ2-7, with a tentative D call TRBD1 (6 bases). From germline, CDR1 is LGHNA and CDR2 YNFKEQ. Trimming left V 5 bases short and J 2 bases short, with 16 bases between. The CDR3 is made up of 15 amino acids. Written as DNA, the CDR3 is TGTGCCAGCAGCAACCGACAGGCGAACACCTACGAGCAGTACTTC. The encoded protein is CASSNRQANTYEQYF.

The rearrangement joins TRBV4-2 to TRBJ1-5; unclear D gene. In germline, CDR1 is LGHNA, CDR2 YNFKEQ. This CDR3 contains 13 residues. V was trimmed by 0 bases and J by 5 bases, leaving 5 bases between them. Here the CDR3 reads CASSQDIDQPQHF. The CDR3 DNA follows: TGTGCCAGCAGCCAAGATATAGATCAGCCCCAGCATTTT.

This clone came up once. The chain links TRBV27 to TRBJ2-1; 8 bases map to TRBD2. This CDR3 has 15 amino acids. Trimming removed 6 bases from V and 7 bases from J; junction bases left unmatched: 11. Germline V gene lookup returns CDR1 MNHEY and CDR2 SMNVEV (reference sequence). CDR3 nucleotides: TGTGCCAGCAGATTCCGGGGGGGCTTGGGGAATGAGCAGTTCTTC. It translates to CASRFRGGLGNEQFF.

This clone was picked up a small number of times. This chain joins TRBV7-2 and TRBJ2-3; D remains unclear. Deletions cut 5 bases from V and 2 bases from J, with 14 bases between. Germline assignment: CDR1 SGHTA and CDR2 FQGNSA. CDR3 length equals 15 residues. DNA of the CDR3: TGTGCCAGCAGCCTGCAAGCTCCACTCACAGATACGCAGTATTTT. This encodes CASSLQAPLTDTQYF. Full variable domain (remainder filled in from reference TRBV7-2 and TRBJ2-3): GAGVSQSPSNKVTEKGKDVELRCDPISGHTALYWYRQSLGQGLEFLIYFQGNSAPDKSGLPSDRFSAERTGGSVSTLTIQRTQQEDSAVYLCASSLQAPLTDTQYFGPGTRLTVL.

This rearrangement joins TRBV6-5 to TRBJ1-1; 7 nucleotides match TRBD1. Germline CDR1 reads MNHEY; CDR2 reads SVGAGI. The V and J ends lost 4 bases and 3 bases, in that order; junction bases with no gene match: 11. This CDR3 comprises 16 residues. As DNA, the CDR3 is TGTGCCAGCAGTTCCTTGACAGGGACCGGGGACACTGAAGCTTTCTTT. It translates to CASSSLTGTGDTEAFF.

This clone was observed a few times. The chain couples TRBV7-6 to TRBJ1-2, with 7 bases matching TRBD1. The germline V gene has CDR1 SGHVS and CDR2 FNYEAQ. This CDR3 has 12 residues. Trimming cost V 4 bases and J 8 bases; bases outside gene matches: 4. CDR3 sequence (DNA): TGTGCCAGCAGCTACCCAGGGGGGGGCTACACCTTC. It encodes CASSYPGGGYTF.

The chain has TRBV5-5 and TRBJ2-1; 7 nucleotides agree with TRBD1. This CDR3 contains 15 residues. V trimming: 6 bases; J trimming: 6 bases; junction bases outside the gene matches: 12. Per germline, CDR1 SGHKS and CDR2 YYEKEE (reference sequence). CDR3 nucleotides: TGTGCCAGCACCCCCCTAGGGACAGAGCCCAATGAGCAGTTCTTC. Amino acid sequence: CASTPLGTEPNEQFF.

The V call is TRBV5-6, the J call TRBJ2-7; 9 positions match TRBD2. Per germline, CDR1 SGHDT and CDR2 YYEEEE. This CDR3 is 18 amino acids long. J lost 0 bases, V lost 7 bases, and 17 bases had no gene match. CDR3 residues: CASAPGGPRGGYSYEQYF. The CDR3 bases are TGTGCCAGCGCTCCAGGGGGACCGCGGGGGGGGTACTCCTACGAGCAGTACTTC.

The chain employs TRBV2 and TRBJ2-3; 9 positions match TRBD1. CDR1 is SNHLY, CDR2 FYNNEI, per germline. The trim removed 3 bases at V and 1 base at J, leaving 2 bases unmatched. This CDR3 contains 15 residues. The CDR3 DNA reads as TGTGCCAGCAGTGATGACAGGGGGGGCACAGATACGCAGTATTTT. This encodes CASSDDRGGTDTQYF.

This sequence joins TRBV28 and TRBJ1-2; 12 bases are shared with TRBD1. Looked up from germline, CDR1 is MDHEN and CDR2 is SYDVKM. This CDR3 has 15 residues. The V and J ends lost 11 bases and 2 bases, in that order; junction bases with no gene match: 9. This chain's CDR3 is CAGRDRGRGNYGYTF. CDR3 nucleotides: TGTGCCGGCCGGGACAGGGGGCGAGGCAACTATGGCTACACCTTC.

The CDR3 is CATSRVSSGGYEQYF. DNA of the CDR3: TGTGCCACCAGCAGAGTTTCTAGCGGGGGCTACGAGCAGTACTTC. V is TRBV15 and J is TRBJ2-7, with 10 bases lining up with TRBD2. Trimming took 1 base from V and 3 from J; bases not matched to a gene: 3. The CDR3 is made up of 15 amino acids. In germline, CDR1 is LNHNV, CDR2 YYDKDF (reference sequence).